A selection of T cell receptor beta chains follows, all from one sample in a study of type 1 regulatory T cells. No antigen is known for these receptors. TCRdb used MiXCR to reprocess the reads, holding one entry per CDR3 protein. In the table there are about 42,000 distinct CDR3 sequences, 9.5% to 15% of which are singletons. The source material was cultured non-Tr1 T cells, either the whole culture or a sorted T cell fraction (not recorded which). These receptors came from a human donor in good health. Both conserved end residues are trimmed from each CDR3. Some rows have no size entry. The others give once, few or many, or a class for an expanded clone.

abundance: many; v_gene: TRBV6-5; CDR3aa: ASSGQTVGGTDTQY
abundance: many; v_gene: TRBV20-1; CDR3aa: SARDFGSYGYT
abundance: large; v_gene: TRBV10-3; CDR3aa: AISESNRLDEQF
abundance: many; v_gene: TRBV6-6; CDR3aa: ASLRGVGQPQH
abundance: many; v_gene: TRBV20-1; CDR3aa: SVVGGKNEQF
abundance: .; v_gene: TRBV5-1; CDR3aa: ASSLDRGNIQY
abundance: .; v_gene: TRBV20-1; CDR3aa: SAIGGTGQRGEKLF
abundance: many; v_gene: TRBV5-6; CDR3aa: ASSLLVGQGNSPLH
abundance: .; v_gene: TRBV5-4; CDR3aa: ASSLPQETQY
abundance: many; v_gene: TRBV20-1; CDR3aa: SARRRNTDNQPQH
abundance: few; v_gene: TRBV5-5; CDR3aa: ASSLASRQF
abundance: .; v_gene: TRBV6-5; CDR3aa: ASSQAGSDTQY
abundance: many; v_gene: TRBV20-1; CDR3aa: SGTMSSETQY
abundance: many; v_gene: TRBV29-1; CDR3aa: SVEETGTSGSYEQY
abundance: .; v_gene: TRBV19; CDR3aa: ASSISGTNTGELF
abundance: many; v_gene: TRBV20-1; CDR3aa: SAHLAGVGKETQY
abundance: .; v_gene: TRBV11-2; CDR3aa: ASRHSGGGETQY
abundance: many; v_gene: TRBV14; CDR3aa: ASSQDRYSYNEQF
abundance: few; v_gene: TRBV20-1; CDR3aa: SAREPILYTQY
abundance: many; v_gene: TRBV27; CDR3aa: ASSSLSPGNQPQH
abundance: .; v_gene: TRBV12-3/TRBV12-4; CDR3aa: AGGQGAGYNEQF
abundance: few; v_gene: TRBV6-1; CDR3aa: ASTPGTGNTEAF
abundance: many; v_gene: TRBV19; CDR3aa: ASNLEGLGNQPQH
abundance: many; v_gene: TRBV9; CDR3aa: ASDEGNTGELF
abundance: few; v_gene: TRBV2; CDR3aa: ASSELPGMQPQH